This TCR beta chain derives from a study of identical twins' blood T cells. The study, taken as a whole, reports: Shared CDR3 clonotype counts tracked mainly the product of cloneset sizes.

TCRdb independently ran MiXCR on the 5' RACE reads; one entry per CDR3 protein. The repertoire holds a few hundred thousand distinct CDR3 sequences, with more than 25% as singletons. The V end lost 2 bases, the J end lost 5 bases, and 13 bases lay between the germline ends. CDR1 is SGHDT and CDR2 is YYEEEE in the germline V gene. This CDR3 has 15 residues. With respect to this clonotype: What it binds is not known.

The chain joins TRBV5-6 to TRBJ2-2, with D perhaps TRBD2 (6 bases). The TCR originated in a woman between 18 and 55 years old in good health. The sequencing sample was made of PBMCs. CDR3: CASSLPGTQTGELFF. DNA for the CDR3: TGTGCCAGCAGCTTACCCGGGACTCAAACCGGGGAGCTGTTTTTT.